This T cell receptor (beta chain) is drawn from a study of T cell changes during pregnancy in multiple sclerosis. Germline V gene data show CDR1 as LNHDA and CDR2 as SQIVND (reference sequence). The CDR3 has 14 residues. Trimming shortened V by 7 bases and J by 2 bases, and 14 bases separated the two germline ends. Libraries were prepared by immunoSEQ multiplex PCR; TCRdb keeps only in-frame clonotypes and omits some of them. Of 80,000 to 100,000 clones listed, roughly 92% were seen once; the top ten hold 0.99%. The starting material was peripheral blood, obtained after pregnancy. This rearrangement joins TRBV19 to TRBJ1-1; D perhaps matches TRBD1 (5 bases). The receptor was derived from a female donor with multiple sclerosis, enrolled in a pregnancy study. CDR3 region: CASTPPQGNTEAFF. The CDR3 region has the DNA TGTGCCAGTACCCCCCCCCAGGGAAACACTGAAGCTTTCTTT.